This is a list of T cell receptor beta chains from one sample in a study of OX40 agonist ivuxolimab in advanced cancers. Sequencing was performed with immunoSEQ multiplex PCR; in TCRdb, only in-frame clones are kept and a portion is missing. The sample contains roughly 76,000 clones, approximately 86% of which appear only once. The starting material was CD4+ or CD8+ T cells sorted from blood, obtained in a trial of the OX40 agonist ivuxolimab. The receptor set was obtained from an adult with an advanced solid tumor such as melanoma, head and neck, liver or kidney cancer. The CDR3 runs from the conserved cysteine through the conserved F or W. D genes are given only for firm matches. Only some rows state a clone size, as once, few, many or a class for expanded clones.

d_call j_call v_call clone_size cdr3_aa cdr3_nt
. TRBJ1-2 TRBV15 once CATNRDLSGYTF TGTGCCACCAACAGAGATCTGAGTGGCTACACCTTC
TRBD2 TRBJ2-1 TRBV19 . CASKNSGLAGVFEQFF TGTGCCAGTAAAAATTCGGGACTAGCGGGGGTTTTTGAGCAGTTCTTC
TRBD1 TRBJ1-2 TRBV7-2 . CASSPTGGGGYTF TGTGCCAGCAGCCCGACAGGGGGCGGGGGCTACACCTTC
. TRBJ1-2 TRBV6-5 . CASSYGAGGGYTF TGTGCCAGCAGTTACGGGGCCGGCGGGGGCTACACCTTC
. TRBJ2-3 TRBV11-1 few CASSAQPFQSTDTQYF TGTGCCAGCAGCGCCCAGCCATTTCAGAGCACAGATACGCAGTATTTT
. TRBJ1-1 TRBV19 . CASSPRGSPRNQAFF TGTGCCAGTAGTCCGAGGGGATCGCCTCGTAACCAAGCTTTCTTT
TRBD1 TRBJ1-1 TRBV7-3 . CASSQSGQGDTEAFF TGTGCCAGCAGCCAATCGGGACAGGGAGACACTGAAGCTTTCTTT
TRBD1 TRBJ1-4 TRBV5-4 . CASSDQTGGTNEKLFF TGTGCCAGCAGCGATCAGACAGGGGGCACTAATGAAAAACTGTTTTTT
TRBD1 TRBJ1-2 TRBV19 . CASSPQGAGDGYTF TGTGCCAGTAGCCCTCAGGGGGCCGGCGATGGCTACACCTTC
. TRBJ1-1 TRBV7-2 . CASSPSGSSTEAFF TGTGCCAGCAGCCCTAGCGGGTCCAGCACTGAAGCTTTCTTT
. TRBJ1-6 TRBV7-2 few CASSLKGRQLNSPLHF TGTGCCAGCAGCTTAAAGGGCCGACAGCTTAATTCACCCCTCCACTTT
TRBD1 TRBJ1-5 TRBV19 once CASSGTVVQPQHF TGTGCCAGTAGTGGGACAGTGGTTCAGCCCCAGCATTTT
TRBD2 TRBJ2-5 TRBV4-2 . CASSQDSTSGGQETQYF TGTGCCAGCAGCCAAGATTCAACTAGCGGGGGACAAGAGACCCAGTACTTC
. TRBJ1-1 TRBV10-3 . CAIRRIREGNTEAFF TGTGCCATCAGGAGAATAAGGGAGGGTAACACTGAAGCTTTCTTT
TRBD1 TRBJ2-2 TRBV6-4 . CASSPQGVTGELFF TGTGCCAGCAGTCCTCAGGGGGTCACCGGGGAGCTGTTTTTT
. TRBJ1-2 TRBV28 . CASSSPAGLVNGYTF TGTGCCAGCAGTTCTCCGGCAGGCCTCGTCAATGGCTACACCTTC
. TRBJ1-1 TRBV6-6 . CASSRREANTEAFF TGTGCCAGCAGTCGGAGGGAGGCGAACACTGAAGCTTTCTTT
. TRBJ1-5 TRBV11-2 few CASSLTWYQPQHF TGTGCCAGCAGCTTAACGTGGTATCAGCCCCAGCATTTT
TRBD1 TRBJ1-5 TRBV28 . CASKAPGTAPWPQHF TGTGCCAGCAAGGCGCCCGGGACAGCCCCTTGGCCCCAGCATTTT
. TRBJ2-3 TRBV5-1 . CASSLVSGPDTQYF TGCGCCAGCAGCTTGGTCTCGGGTCCGGATACGCAGTATTTT
. TRBJ2-3 TRBV6-5 . CASSSPRTYPADTQYF TGTGCCAGCAGTTCCCCCCGGACTTACCCGGCAGATACGCAGTATTTT
. TRBJ2-7 TRBV25-1 . CASSETGYQYF TGTGCCAGCAGTGAAACAGGGTATCAGTACTTC
. TRBJ2-3 TRBV9 once CASSVGWGTDTQYF TGTGCCAGCAGCGTAGGGTGGGGCACAGATACGCAGTATTTT
. TRBJ2-7 TRBV7-2 . CASSLVAGPSYEQYF TGTGCCAGCAGCTTAGTAGCCGGGCCCTCCTACGAGCAGTACTTC